Listed below are T cell receptor beta chains from one sample, sequenced in a study of resident and recirculating memory T cells in vitiligo. The method was immunoSEQ multiplex PCR; TCRdb's version includes in-frame clones alone and lacks a portion of them. Found here are about 42,000 clones, around 90% of them singletons; the top ten hold roughly 4.3%. Input material: blood. These receptors originate from a male donor with vitiligo. The CDR3 runs from the conserved cysteine through the conserved F or W. D genes are given only for firm matches. A clone size is listed for some rows: how often the clone was seen (once, few, many), or a class if it is expanded.

NA	TRBV30	TRBJ1-1	NA	TGTGCCTGGAGTGGACGGCTCAGGGGAACTGAAGCTTTCTTT	CAWSGRLRGTEAFF
NA	TRBV6-1	TRBJ1-5	TRBD1	TGTGCCAGCAGTGAAGCGCTTGGGACAGGGGTGGGGCCCCAGCATTTT	CASSEALGTGVGPQHF
NA	TRBV6-6	TRBJ1-5	TRBD1	TGTGCCAGCAGCGTAGACAGGGCAGGCAATCAGCCCCAGCATTTT	CASSVDRAGNQPQHF
NA	TRBV4-3	TRBJ2-3	NA	TGCGCCAGCAGCCAAGATCCTCAGGGTGGTCCAGATACGCAGTATTTT	CASSQDPQGGPDTQYF
NA	TRBV5-1	TRBJ1-1	NA	TGCGCCAGCAGCTCAGAGGTCGTGACTGAAGCTTTCTTT	CASSSEVVTEAFF
NA	TRBV9	TRBJ2-5	TRBD2	TGTGCCAGCAGCAAGCAAGGCGGGGGAGGGGAGACCCAGTACTTC	CASSKQGGGGETQYF
NA	TRBV5-4	TRBJ2-1	TRBD1	TGTGCCGCAGCAGGGGGGACAGGGATCTACAATGAGCAGTTCTTC	CAAAGGTGIYNEQFF
NA	TRBV27	TRBJ1-2	TRBD1	TGTGCCAGCAGACAGGGGATCTCGACAGATGGCTACACCTTC	CASRQGISTDGYTF
NA	TRBV6-8	TRBJ2-3	TRBD2	TGTGCCAGCAGTTACCTAGCGGGGGGGCTTGTAGATACGCAGTATTTT	CASSYLAGGLVDTQYF
NA	TRBV30	TRBJ1-2	NA	TGTGCCTGGTCCCCACAACGAGCGGGGGGCTACACCTTC	CAWSPQRAGGYTF
NA	TRBV19	TRBJ2-3	NA	TGTGCCAGTAGTATAGAAAGGGGCGCGGCAGATACGCAGTATTTT	CASSIERGAADTQYF
NA	TRBV2	TRBJ2-7	NA	TGTGCCAGCAGTAACTCTGCCTACGGGGACGAGCAGTACTTC	CASSNSAYGDEQYF
NA	TRBV6-1	TRBJ2-5	TRBD2	TGTGCCAGCAGTGTTAGCGGGGCCGAGACCCAGTACTTC	CASSVSGAETQYF
NA	TRBV7-9	TRBJ2-5	NA	TGTGCCAGCAGCTCAGTACTTAGGGGGGGCCGTATTGAGACCCAGTACTTC	CASSSVLRGGRIETQYF
once	TRBV2	TRBJ2-1	TRBD1	TGTGCCAGCAGTGAAGAAGGATGGGGGACAGGGGTAGGGTCCTACAATGAGCAGTTCTTC	CASSEEGWGTGVGSYNEQFF
NA	TRBV30	TRBJ1-1	NA	TGTGCCTGGTCCCTGGGGCCTAACACTGAAGCTTTCTTT	CAWSLGPNTEAFF
NA	TRBV4-3	TRBJ2-2	NA	TGCGCCAGCAGCCAAGAGGCTAGTGTCGGGGAGCTGTTTTTT	CASSQEASVGELFF
NA	TRBV6-5	TRBJ2-2	TRBD2	TGTGCCAGCGGACTAGCGGGGGTGCAGGCCGGGGAGCTGTTTTTT	CASGLAGVQAGELFF
NA	TRBV4-3	TRBJ1-1	NA	TGCGCCAGCAGCCAGGAGGCGTGGGGGGGCACTGAAGCTTTCTTT	CASSQEAWGGTEAFF
NA	TRBV5-1	TRBJ1-1	TRBD1	TGCGCCAGCAGCTTGGCTGGAGGGGACAGGCACCATGCTTTCTTT	CASSLAGGDRHHAFF
NA	TRBV30	TRBJ2-3	TRBD1	TGTGCCTGGAGGGGGACAGCCACTAGCACAGATACGCAGTATTTT	CAWRGTATSTDTQYF
NA	TRBV4-1	TRBJ1-4	TRBD1	TGCGCCAGCAGCGACAGGGTAGAGGATGAAAAACTGTTTTTT	CASSDRVEDEKLFF
NA	TRBV6-6	TRBJ2-2	TRBD1	TGTGCCAGCAGTTCGTCGGGACAGTCGAACACCGGGGAGCTGTTTTTT	CASSSSGQSNTGELFF
NA	TRBV7-2	TRBJ2-7	NA	TGTGCCAGCAGCAGGGGGATTCAGTCCTACGAGCAGTACTTC	CASSRGIQSYEQYF
once	TRBV5-1	TRBJ2-5	TRBD2	TGCGCCAGCAGCTTGGGGCCAGCGGGAGGGGAGACCCAGTACTTC	CASSLGPAGGETQYF
few	TRBV9	TRBJ2-6	NA	TGTGCCAGCAGCGTAGGACATGCAGGGCCCCTCTCTGGGGCCAACGTCCTGACTTTC	CASSVGHAGPLSGANVLTF
NA	TRBV6-1	TRBJ1-5	NA	TGTGCCAGCTTCGGTTTCCAGGGTCAGCCCCAGCATTTT	CASFGFQGQPQHF
NA	TRBV27	TRBJ2-1	TRBD2	TGTGCCAGCAGTAGGGGGACTAGCTGGGATGAGCAGTTCTTC	CASSRGTSWDEQFF
NA	TRBV4-3	TRBJ1-5	TRBD1	TGCGCCAGCAGCACCTGGGACAGTCCAAATCAGCCCCAGCATTTT	CASSTWDSPNQPQHF
NA	TRBV18	TRBJ1-3	NA	TGTGCCAGCTCACCGCCAAGCGGACGGGCCTCTGGAAACACCATATATTTT	CASSPPSGRASGNTIYF
NA	TRBV18	TRBJ2-7	NA	TGTGCCAGCTCACCTGGAGCCAACTACGAGCAGTACTTC	CASSPGANYEQYF
NA	TRBV7-9	TRBJ2-5	TRBD2	TGTGCCAGCACACTAGCGGGGGGACACCAGAAAGAGACCCAGTACTTC	CASTLAGGHQKETQYF
NA	TRBV10-3	TRBJ2-3	TRBD2	TGTGCCGTAGCGGGGGTGAGCACAGATACGCAGTATTTT	CAVAGVSTDTQYF
NA	TRBV14	TRBJ1-6	NA	TGTGCCAGCAGCCAGCCGGGGAAGAATTCACCCCTCCACTTT	CASSQPGKNSPLHF
NA	TRBV5-1	TRBJ1-2	NA	TGCGCCAGCAGCAAGGCCAGGTCTAACTATGGCTACACCTTC	CASSKARSNYGYTF
NA	TRBV7-2	TRBJ2-1	NA	TGTGCCAGCAGCTTAGCCTTCCCAGGGGGCGGGGGGGCCGATGAGCAGTTCTTC	CASSLAFPGGGGADEQFF
NA	TRBV25-1	TRBJ1-3	NA	TGTGCCAGCAGTGAATGGGGCGGAAACACCATATATTTT	CASSEWGGNTIYF
once	TRBV5-4	TRBJ2-7	TRBD2	TGTGCCAGCAGCCCGGGACTAGCGGTAATCGAGCAGTACTTC	CASSPGLAVIEQYF
NA	TRBV27	TRBJ2-7	TRBD2	TGTGCCAGCAGTCAGAGGACTAGCGAGACCTACGAGCAGTACTTC	CASSQRTSETYEQYF
once	TRBV23-1	TRBJ1-1	TRBD1	TGCGCCAGCAGGCAGGGGGGATACACTGAAGCTTTCTTT	CASRQGGYTEAFF
NA	TRBV5-1	TRBJ2-2	TRBD1	TGCGCCAGCAGCCAAGGGACAGCCCCGAACACCGGGGAGCTGTTTTTT	CASSQGTAPNTGELFF
NA	TRBV10-2	TRBJ2-5	TRBD2	TGCGCCAGCAGTGAGTCCCGGGGCGGGGGAAAGACCCAGTACTTC	CASSESRGGGKTQYF
once	TRBV7-3	TRBJ1-2	NA	TGTGCCAGACCTATCCGGGGGGGGCTGGATGGCTACACCTTC	CARPIRGGLDGYTF
NA	TRBV4-1	TRBJ1-2	NA	TGCGCCAGCAGCCCGGGGACTGACAAGATCATGGTCTTGGCTGATGGCTACACCTTC	CASSPGTDKIMVLADGYTF
NA	TRBV7-3	TRBJ2-4	NA	TGTGCCAGCAGCCCTGAGGGTTTAAACATTCAGTACTTC	CASSPEGLNIQYF
NA	TRBV30	TRBJ1-2	NA	TGTGCCTGGGGGGGACTCACCGGGGGCTACACCTTC	CAWGGLTGGYTF
NA	TRBV13	TRBJ2-5	NA	TGTGCCAGCAGCTTTCAGGGTGGGACCCAGTACTTC	CASSFQGGTQYF